This T cell receptor (beta chain) was recorded in a study of T cell repertoires in aging, cancer and after chemotherapy. Study results and limitations: Median generation probability rose over the chemotherapy interval in each cancer cohort, suggesting rebound thymic output.

Peripheral blood genomic DNA, not sorted cells or RNA, was the template. Note on this clonotype: Its antigen is as yet unknown. Just one base apart from a much larger clone, this may be a read error.

V was pared by 3 bases and J by 8 bases, with 5 bases of the junction left unmatched. Germline-derived CDR1 and CDR2 are LNHDA and SQIVND (reference sequence). The CDR3 has 13 residues. Rearranged V-D-J TRB sequences were amplified with a mixed TRB-A/B primer pool. TCRdb called the multiplex PCR reads again in MiXCR, with one record for every CDR3 protein. The data contain 4,000 to 6,000 distinct CDR3 sequences, roughly 35% of them singletons. The chain carries TRBV19 and TRBJ1-2, with 8 bases fitting TRBD1. The TCR comes from a human donor with a blood cancer. The sample taken for sequencing was blood. CDR3 coding DNA: TGTGCCAGTAGTATCGGACAGGGTCGGGGCTACACCTTC. This translates into CASSIGQGRGYTF.